These 12 T cell receptor beta chains were sequenced from one sample in a study of cytomegalovirus exposure and HLA in healthy donors. PCR primers comprised 60 Vbeta and 13 Jbeta primers. TCRdb's table, derived via immunoSEQ multiplex PCR, lists solely in-frame clones and lacks some. The repertoire consists of 210,000 or so clones, with under 90% occurring once and the leading ten covering over 1%. The sequenced material came from PBMCs. The receptor set was obtained from a human donor in good health.

This clone was recorded only once. The rearrangement uses TRBV2 and TRBJ1-1, with D perhaps matching TRBD1 (6 bases). Trimming cost V 6 bases and J 2 bases, with 13 bases left between them. Germline lookup yields CDR1 SNHLY and CDR2 FYNNEI. The length of the CDR3 is 14 residues. This chain's CDR3 is CASRQMTGNTEAFF. The CDR3 nucleotides are TGTGCCAGCAGACAAATGACAGGTAACACTGAAGCTTTCTTT.

The rearrangement links TRBV10-2 to TRBJ2-1; maybe TRBD2 (6 bases). Trimming shortened V by 3 bases and J by 12 bases, and 12 bases separated the two germline ends. Germline CDR1 and CDR2: WSHSY and SAAADI. The CDR3 extends over 12 amino acids. The DNA for the CDR3 is TGCGCCAGCAGTGACCCGGGGACTTCGCAGTTCTTC. It specifies CASSDPGTSQFF.

The chain carries TRBV10-3 and TRBJ2-5; the match to TRBD1 covers 7 bases. Germline CDR1 and CDR2: ENHRY and SYGVKD. Unmatched junction bases numbered 9, after V lost 6 bases and J lost 2 bases. The CDR3 totals 15 residues. CDR3 in DNA: TGTGCCATCAGAGGGACAGAAAGTTCACAAGAGACCCAGTACTTC. This translates into CAIRGTESSQETQYF.

The J gene is TRBJ2-1, the V gene TRBV7-9, with a weak D call TRBD2 (6 bases). Germline loops: CDR1 SEHNR, CDR2 FQNEAQ (reference sequence). V lost 5 bases, J lost 7 bases, and 15 bases lay in between. CDR3 length: 14 residues. CDR3 sequence (DNA): TGTGCCAGCAGCGAGAGCTCCGGGACTAATGAGCAGTTCTTC. It encodes CASSESSGTNEQFF. Variable domain in full (rest from reference TRBV7-9 and TRBJ2-1): DTGVSQNPRHKITKRGQNVTFRCDPISEHNRLYWYRQTLGQGPEFLTYFQNEAQLEKSRLLSDRFSAERPKGSFSTLEIQRTEQGDSAMYLCASSESSGTNEQFFGPGTRLTVL.

V is TRBV6-5 and J is TRBJ1-1, with a weak D call TRBD1 (6 bases). This CDR3 is built from 14 residues. Germline V gene data show CDR1 as MNHEY and CDR2 as SVGAGI. The germline V and J ends were trimmed by 6 bases and 7 bases, with 18 bases remaining between them. The CDR3 coding sequence is TGTGCCAGCAGAGCACCCCCGACAGGTAGTGAAGCTTTCTTT. Protein product: CASRAPPTGSEAFF.

V and J are TRBV5-4 and TRBJ2-1, with a tentative D call TRBD1 (6 bases). The CDR3 has 15 amino acids. Per the germline V gene, CDR1 is SGHNT and CDR2 is YYREEE (reference sequence). Trimming left V 4 bases short and J 8 bases short, with 19 bases between. CDR3 in DNA: TGTGCCAGCAGCGCCGAGGTTGGGACAAACCATGAGCAGTTCTTC. This sequence encodes CASSAEVGTNHEQFF.

The chain combines TRBV15 with TRBJ1-5; perhaps TRBD1 as D (5 bases). CDR1 is LNHNV and CDR2 is YYDKDF in the germline V gene (reference sequence). There are 15 residues in the CDR3. V lost 0 bases and J lost 1, with 7 bases in between. As DNA, the CDR3 is TGTGCCACCAGCAGAGATCGACAGAGCAATCAGCCCCAGCATTTT. The encoded protein is CATSRDRQSNQPQHF.

This chain links TRBV28 with TRBJ1-2; 7 nucleotides line up with TRBD1. The CDR3 length is 16 residues. Trimming cost V 8 bases and J 8 bases; bases outside gene matches: 20. CDR1 is MDHEN and CDR2 is SYDVKM in the germline V gene. CDR3 sequence (DNA): TGTGCCAGCTCCCTTTCGGCTACTACAGGGGTGCGGGGCTACACCTTC. It yields the protein CASSLSATTGVRGYTF.

This chain links TRBV15 with TRBJ2-1; 8 bases are shared with TRBD2. The CDR3 loop spans 17 amino acids. V shed 5 bases and J 0 bases; nucleotides not matched to a gene: 9. Germline assignment: CDR1 LNHNV and CDR2 YYDKDF (reference sequence). In DNA, the CDR3 is TGTGCCACCAGCGTGGCGACGCTAGCGGGCTCCTACAATGAGCAGTTCTTC. Its protein product is CATSVATLAGSYNEQFF.

Judged by abundance, this clone is large. V usage is TRBV7-2 and J usage is TRBJ1-1; the D is unclear. The CDR3 spans 15 residues. CDR1 SGHTA and CDR2 FQGNSA come from the germline V gene. The V end lost 3 bases, the J end lost 3 bases, and 14 bases lay between the germline ends. CDR3 sequence reads: CASSLEGSEDTEAFF. The CDR3 coding sequence is TGTGCCAGCAGCTTGGAAGGGAGCGAGGACACTGAAGCTTTCTTT.

The V call is TRBV6-6, the J call TRBJ2-1; 8 positions agree with TRBD2. The CDR3 contains 14 residues. The ends lost 7 bases at V and 15 bases at J; junction bases unmatched: 17. Germline V lookup: CDR1 MNHNY, CDR2 SVGAGI (reference sequence). CDR3 nucleotide sequence: TGTGCCAGCACCGCACTATCCCAAGCGGGAGAGAGGTTCTTC. Translating it yields CASTALSQAGERFF.

This clone was detected once. The V call is TRBV6-6, the J call TRBJ2-1; TRBD2 is a possible D gene (6 bases). The ends were cut back, 5 bases at V and 5 bases at J, with 13 bases in the middle. In germline, CDR1 is MNHNY, CDR2 SVGAGI (reference sequence). This CDR3 is 14 amino acids long. The CDR3 DNA reads TGTGCCAGCAGTAACGGGGGTCCCAACAATGAGCAGTTCTTC. Residues: CASSNGGPNNEQFF.